This TCR beta chain was captured by sequencing in a study of T cell repertoires in cytomegalovirus infection. Study summary: Public TCR beta signatures indicated both CMV infection and matching HLA type. Study-wide findings and caveats: People with CMV and the relevant HLA were identified by cumulative public TCR beta family frequency. CMV-specific TCR beta clonotypes restricted by HLA-C were the ones dominating the ex vivo response.

This clonotype was picked up many times. Its matching antigen is unknown. TCRdb recomputed calls from the reads with MiXCR, one row per CDR3 protein. The sample includes roughly 240,000 distinct CDR3 sequences, roughly 6.5% of them seen just once. Germline V gives CDR1 MDHEN, CDR2 SYDVKM. The CDR3 extends over 14 amino acids. Trimming removed 3 bases at V and 0 bases at J, with 9 bases between. The TCR originated in a human donor in good health (CMV status not recorded). Some clones in this sample may be carry-over from other donors' samples. What was sequenced was PBMCs. This chain joins TRBV28 and TRBJ2-7, with D tentatively TRBD2 (6 bases). The CDR3 reads CASSFRGISYEQYF. CDR3 coding DNA: TGTGCCAGCAGTTTCCGCGGGATCTCCTACGAGCAGTACTTC.